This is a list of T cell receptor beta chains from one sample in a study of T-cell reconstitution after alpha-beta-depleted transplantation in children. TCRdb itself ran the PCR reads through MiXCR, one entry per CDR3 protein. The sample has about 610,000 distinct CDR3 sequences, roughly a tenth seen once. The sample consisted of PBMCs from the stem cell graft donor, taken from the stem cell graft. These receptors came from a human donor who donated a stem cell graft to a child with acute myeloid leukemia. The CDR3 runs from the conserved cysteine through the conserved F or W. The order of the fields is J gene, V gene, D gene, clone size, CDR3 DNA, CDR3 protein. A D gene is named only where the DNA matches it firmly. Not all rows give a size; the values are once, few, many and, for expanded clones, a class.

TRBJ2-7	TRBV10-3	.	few	TGTGCCATCAGTGCGGTCGGGGGAACCTACGAGCAGTACTTC	CAISAVGGTYEQYF
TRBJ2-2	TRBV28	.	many	TGTGCCAGCAGTCCTCTCCAATCCACCGGGGAGCTGTTTTTT	CASSPLQSTGELFF
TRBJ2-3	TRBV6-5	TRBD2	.	TGTGCCAGCAGTTACTTACTAGCGGGAGTTACCACAGATACGCAGTATTTT	CASSYLLAGVTTDTQYF
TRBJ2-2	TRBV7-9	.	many	TGTGCCAGCAGCTTTTCGAGGCAGACACGAGGCACCGGGGAGCTGTTTTTT	CASSFSRQTRGTGELFF
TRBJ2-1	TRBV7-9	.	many	TGTGCCAGCCGACTCCCGGGCAGCTACAATGAGCAGTTCTTC	CASRLPGSYNEQFF
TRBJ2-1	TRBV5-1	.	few	TGCGCCAGCGGCCCTCGGACGGGACGCAATGAGCAGTTCTTC	CASGPRTGRNEQFF
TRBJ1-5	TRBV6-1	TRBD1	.	TGTGCCAGCAGCGACAGGGGATCCCGTAGCAATCAGCCCCAGCATTTT	CASSDRGSRSNQPQHF
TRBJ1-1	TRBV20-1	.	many	TGCAGTGCTAGAGATTCGGGCAGGGGGAACACTGAAGCTTTCTTT	CSARDSGRGNTEAFF
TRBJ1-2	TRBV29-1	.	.	TGCAGCGTTGAAGGTACAGCCCCTAACTATGGCTACACCTTC	CSVEGTAPNYGYTF
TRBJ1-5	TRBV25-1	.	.	TGTGCCAGCAGCGGTCAACGGGGAAGTGGGCCCCAGCATTTT	CASSGQRGSGPQHF
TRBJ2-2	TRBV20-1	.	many	TGCAGTGCTAGCCCCTCGCTAAGATTCACCGGGGAGCTGTTTTTT	CSASPSLRFTGELFF
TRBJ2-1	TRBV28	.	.	TGTGCCAGCAGCGCCGAGAGTCGCGGCTCCAATGAGCAGTTCTTC	CASSAESRGSNEQFF
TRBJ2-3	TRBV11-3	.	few	TGTGCCAGCAGCTACGGGGGCAGTTTGGTGACGCAGTATTTT	CASSYGGSLVTQYF
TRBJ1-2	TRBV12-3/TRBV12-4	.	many	TGTGCCAGCACCCTCGAGTCTGAGGGCTACACCTTC	CASTLESEGYTF
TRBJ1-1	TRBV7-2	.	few	TGTGCCAGCAGCGAAAACCAACGGACAGCTTTCTTT	CASSENQRTAFF
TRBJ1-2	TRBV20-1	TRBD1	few	TGCAGTGCTGAGGGGACAGGGGGTTCCAGCTACACCTTC	CSAEGTGGSSYTF
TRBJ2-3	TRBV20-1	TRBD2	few	TGCAGTGCTAGAGATGGGAGCGGGAGGGGGACAGATACGCAGTATTTT	CSARDGSGRGTDTQYF
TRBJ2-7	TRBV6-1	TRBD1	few	TGTGCCAGCAGTGTCTTGCCGGGACAGGGTACCTACGAGCAGTACTTC	CASSVLPGQGTYEQYF
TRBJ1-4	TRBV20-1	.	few	TGCAGTGCTGCTCCAACTAATGAAAAACTGTTTTTT	CSAAPTNEKLFF
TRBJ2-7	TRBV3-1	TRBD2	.	TGTGCCAGCAGCCATTATGGAGGTAGCGGGAGACCCTACGAGCAGTACTTC	CASSHYGGSGRPYEQYF
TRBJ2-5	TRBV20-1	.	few	TGCAGTGCTAGAGATCAAGGGGGAGAGACCCAGTACTTC	CSARDQGGETQYF
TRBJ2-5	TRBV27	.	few	TGTGCCAGCAGTTTCCTCCCACTTGGGCAAGAGACCCAGTACTTC	CASSFLPLGQETQYF
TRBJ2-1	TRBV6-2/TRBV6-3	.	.	TGTGCCAGCAGGCCCCGAGGTAGCGGACACAATGAGCAGTTCTTC	CASRPRGSGHNEQFF
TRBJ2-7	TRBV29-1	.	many	TGCAGCGTTGGCGGGACAGTTTCCTACGAGCAGTACTTC	CSVGGTVSYEQYF
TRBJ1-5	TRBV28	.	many	TGTGCCAGCAGCCTCGGGGGGCGCAATCAGCCCCAGCATTTT	CASSLGGRNQPQHF
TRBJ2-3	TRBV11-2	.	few	TGTGCCAGCAGCTTAGTGACCTCTAGCACAGATACGCAGTATTTT	CASSLVTSSTDTQYF
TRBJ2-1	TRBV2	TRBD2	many	TGTGCCAGCAGTGCCAGGACTAGCGTTAACAATGAGCAGTTCTTC	CASSARTSVNNEQFF
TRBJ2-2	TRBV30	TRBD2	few	TGTGCCTGGAGTGAGCGGGGCACCGGGGAGCTGTTTTTT	CAWSERGTGELFF
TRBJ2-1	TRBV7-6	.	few	TGTGCCAGCAGCTTAGCAGCGGAGCCGTACAATGAGCAGTTCTTC	CASSLAAEPYNEQFF
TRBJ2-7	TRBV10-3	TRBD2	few	TGTGCCATCAGTGGTCTAGCGGGCCTACTTTCCTACGAGCAGTACTTC	CAISGLAGLLSYEQYF
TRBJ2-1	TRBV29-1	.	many	TGCAGCGTCATAGTCCAAGGGCGGTACAATGAGCAGTTCTTC	CSVIVQGRYNEQFF
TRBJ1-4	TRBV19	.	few	TGTGCCAGTAGTATCGGACAGTCCCATGAAAAACTGTTTTTT	CASSIGQSHEKLFF
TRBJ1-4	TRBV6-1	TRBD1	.	TGTGCCAGCAGGGATGGGATCAGGGGGGACGGTGAAAAACTGTTTTTT	CASRDGIRGDGEKLFF
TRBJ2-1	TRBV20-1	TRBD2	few	TGCAGTGCTAGAGATCTTTTGAGACTAGCGGGTGACCGAAATGAGCAGTTCTTC	CSARDLLRLAGDRNEQFF
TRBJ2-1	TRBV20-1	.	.	TGCAGTGCTAGAGATCTCGGGGCGGACTCCTACAATGAGCAGTTCTTC	CSARDLGADSYNEQFF
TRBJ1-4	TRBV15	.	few	TGTGCCACCAGCAGCCGGCTACGAGATCTTGAAAAACTGTTTTTT	CATSSRLRDLEKLFF
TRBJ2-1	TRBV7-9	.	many	TGTGCCAGCAGCTTAGCCGTACTAGCTAGTGAGCAGTTCTTC	CASSLAVLASEQFF
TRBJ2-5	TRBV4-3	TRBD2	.	TGCGCCAGCAGCCAAGACACTAGCGCGCAAGAGACCCAGTACTTC	CASSQDTSAQETQYF
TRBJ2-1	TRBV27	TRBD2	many	TGTGCCAGCAGACCTAGCGGGAGTATGTACAATGAGCAGTTCTTC	CASRPSGSMYNEQFF
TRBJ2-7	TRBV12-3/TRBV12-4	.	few	TGTGCCAGCAGTGGTTACAGGGATTCCTACGAGCAGTACTTC	CASSGYRDSYEQYF
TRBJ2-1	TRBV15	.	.	TGTGCCACCATAGAAAAGGGAAGCTCCTACAATGAGCAGTTCTTC	CATIEKGSSYNEQFF
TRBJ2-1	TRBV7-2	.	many	TGTGCCAGCAGTATGCCTAGCAGGGATGAGCAGTTCTTC	CASSMPSRDEQFF
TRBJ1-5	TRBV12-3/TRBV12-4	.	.	TGTGCCAGCAGTCCCCGTACAGGTGCCAGCAATCAGCCCCAGCATTTT	CASSPRTGASNQPQHF
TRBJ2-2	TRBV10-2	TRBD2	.	TGCGCCAGCAGTGGGGAGGGCGGGCTGAATACCGGGGAGCTGTTTTTT	CASSGEGGLNTGELFF
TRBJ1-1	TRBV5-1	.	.	TGCGCCAGCAGCTTAATGGGGGGCCACACTGAAGCTTTCTTT	CASSLMGGHTEAFF
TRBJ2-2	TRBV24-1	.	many	TGTGCCACCAGTGATGACAGCTACACCGGGGAGCTGTTTTTT	CATSDDSYTGELFF
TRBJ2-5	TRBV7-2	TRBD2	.	TGTGCCAGCAGCTTAGGTGGTAGCGGGACTAAGACCCAGTACTTC	CASSLGGSGTKTQYF
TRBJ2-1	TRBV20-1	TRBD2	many	TGCAGTGCTAGAGACGCCCTAGCGGGAGGATACAATGAGCAGTTCTTC	CSARDALAGGYNEQFF
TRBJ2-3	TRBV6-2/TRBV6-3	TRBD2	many	TGTGCCAGCAGTTACATCGCGAGGACTAGCGGTAGTGGAGATACGCAGTATTTT	CASSYIARTSGSGDTQYF
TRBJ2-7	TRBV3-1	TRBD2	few	TGTGCCAGCAGCCAATTACGTCCGGGAGGAGTCGAGCAGTACTTC	CASSQLRPGGVEQYF